Here is one T cell receptor (beta chain) with its context. Its antigen is undetermined. Using immunoSEQ multiplex PCR, the repertoire was profiled, and TCRdb retains in-frame clones only, with some absent. Here the sample spans more than 2,000,000 clones, about 92% being singletons. This sample was included in a study of shared clonotypes between healthy human individuals. Study results and caveats: Inspection by rarefaction showed sorted-subset sequencing to be incomplete despite large depth. Naive subsets typically showed greater estimated richness than memory subsets. The sharing of around 5% of naive CD4 clonotypes was seen across a handful of donors.

CD45RA-negative memory and CD45RA+ naive subsets were split from the CD4+ cells. Losses at the gene ends were 4 bases for V and 4 bases for J; bases not matched to a gene: 8. Germline V gene sequence: CDR1 SGDLS, CDR2 YYNGEE. There are 15 residues in the CDR3. V is TRBV9 and J is TRBJ2-7; TRBD1 matches at 10 bases. The sample taken for sequencing was naive CD4+ T cells from PBMCs. Subset given: CD45RA+ positively selected. The receptor was isolated from a man between 18 and 29 years old in good health. Some clones in this sample may be carry-over from other donors' samples. For the CDR3, the DNA is TGTGCCAGCAGCCCAGGGGGACAGGGGATTTACGAGCAGTACTTC. Translation gives CASSPGGQGIYEQYF. Full variable domain (remainder filled in from reference TRBV9 and TRBJ2-7): DSGVTQTPKHLITATGQRVTLRCSPRSGDLSVYWYQQSLDQGLQFLIQYYNGEERAKGNILERFSAQQFPDLHSELNLSSLELGDSALYFCASSPGGQGIYEQYFGPGTRLTVT.